This entry is about one TCR beta chain. Some clones are missing from TCRdb's copy, which holds only in-frame ones; the method was immunoSEQ multiplex PCR. This sample yields around 64,000 clones, of which about nine tenths are seen a single time; approximately 5.4% belongs to the top ten. V was pared by 4 bases and J by 1 base, with 14 bases between. The CDR3 contains 15 residues. Germline V gives CDR1 SQVTM, CDR2 ANQGSEA. This sample was taken from a study of blood T cell repertoires in COVID-19. This chain connects TRBV29-1 to TRBJ2-1; a possible D gene is TRBD1 (5 bases). Sequencing was performed on peripheral blood. The sequence came from a man between 45 and 60 years old with active COVID-19. CDR3 nucleotides: TGCAGCGTTGCCCCAGGGAAAGAGTCCTACAATGAGCAGTTCTTC. This translates into CSVAPGKESYNEQFF.